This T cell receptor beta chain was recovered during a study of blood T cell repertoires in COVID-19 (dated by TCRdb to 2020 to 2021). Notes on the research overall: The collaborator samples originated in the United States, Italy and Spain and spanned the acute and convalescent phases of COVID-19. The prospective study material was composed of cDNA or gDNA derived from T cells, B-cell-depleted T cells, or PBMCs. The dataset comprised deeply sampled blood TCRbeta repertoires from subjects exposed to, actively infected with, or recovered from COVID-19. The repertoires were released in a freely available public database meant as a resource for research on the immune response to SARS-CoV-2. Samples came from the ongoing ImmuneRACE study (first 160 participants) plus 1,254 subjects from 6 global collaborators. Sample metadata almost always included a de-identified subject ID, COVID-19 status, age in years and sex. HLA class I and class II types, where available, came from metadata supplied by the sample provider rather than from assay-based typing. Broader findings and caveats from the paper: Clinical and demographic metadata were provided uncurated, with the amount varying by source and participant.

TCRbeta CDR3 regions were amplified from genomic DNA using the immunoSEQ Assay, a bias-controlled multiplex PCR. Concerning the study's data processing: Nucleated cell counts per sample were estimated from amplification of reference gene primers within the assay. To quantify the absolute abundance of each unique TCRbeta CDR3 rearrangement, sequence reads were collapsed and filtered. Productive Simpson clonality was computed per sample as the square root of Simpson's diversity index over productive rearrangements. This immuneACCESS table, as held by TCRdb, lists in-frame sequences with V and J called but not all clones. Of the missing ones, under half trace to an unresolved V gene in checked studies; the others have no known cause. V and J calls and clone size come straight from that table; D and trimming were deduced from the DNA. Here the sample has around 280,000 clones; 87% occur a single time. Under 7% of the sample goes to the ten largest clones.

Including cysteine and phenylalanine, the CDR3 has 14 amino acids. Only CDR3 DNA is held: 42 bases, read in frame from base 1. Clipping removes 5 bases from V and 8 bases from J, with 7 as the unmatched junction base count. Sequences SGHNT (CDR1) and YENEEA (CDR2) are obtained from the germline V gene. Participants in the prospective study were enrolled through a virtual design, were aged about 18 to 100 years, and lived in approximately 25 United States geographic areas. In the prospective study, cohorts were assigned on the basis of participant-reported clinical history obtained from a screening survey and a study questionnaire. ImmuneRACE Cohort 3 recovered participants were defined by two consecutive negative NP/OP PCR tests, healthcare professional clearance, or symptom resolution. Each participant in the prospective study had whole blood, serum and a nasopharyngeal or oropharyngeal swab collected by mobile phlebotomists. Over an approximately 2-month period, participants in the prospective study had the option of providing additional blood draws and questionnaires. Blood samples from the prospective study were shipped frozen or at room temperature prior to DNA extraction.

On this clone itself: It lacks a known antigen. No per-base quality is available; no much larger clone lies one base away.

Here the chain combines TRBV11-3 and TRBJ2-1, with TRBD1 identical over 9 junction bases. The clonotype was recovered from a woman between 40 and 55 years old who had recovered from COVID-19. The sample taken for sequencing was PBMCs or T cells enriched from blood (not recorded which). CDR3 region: CASSPGQGFDEQFF. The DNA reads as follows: TGTGCCAGCAGCCCCGGACAGGGGTTCGATGAGCAGTTCTTC.